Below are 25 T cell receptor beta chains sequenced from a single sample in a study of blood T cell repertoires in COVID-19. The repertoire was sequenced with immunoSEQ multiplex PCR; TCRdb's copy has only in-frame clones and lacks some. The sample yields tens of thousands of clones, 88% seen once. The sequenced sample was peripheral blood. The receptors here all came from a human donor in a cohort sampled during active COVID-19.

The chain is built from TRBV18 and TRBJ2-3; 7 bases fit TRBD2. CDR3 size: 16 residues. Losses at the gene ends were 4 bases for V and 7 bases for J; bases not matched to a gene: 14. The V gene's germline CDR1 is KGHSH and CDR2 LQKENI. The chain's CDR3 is CASSLIKTSKSNTQYF. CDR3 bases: TGTGCCAGCTCACTCATTAAGACTAGCAAGTCAAATACGCAGTATTTT.

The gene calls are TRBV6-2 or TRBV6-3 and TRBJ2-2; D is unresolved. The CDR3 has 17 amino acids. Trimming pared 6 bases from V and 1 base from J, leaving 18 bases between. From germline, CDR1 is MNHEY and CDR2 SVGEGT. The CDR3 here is CASSSRQVYRNTGELFF. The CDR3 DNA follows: TGTGCCAGCAGCTCCCGACAAGTCTACCGGAACACCGGGGAGCTGTTTTTT.

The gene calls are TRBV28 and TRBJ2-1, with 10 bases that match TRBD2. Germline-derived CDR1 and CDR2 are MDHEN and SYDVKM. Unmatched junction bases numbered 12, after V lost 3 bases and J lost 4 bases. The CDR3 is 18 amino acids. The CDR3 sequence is CASSLGLASNAAYNEQFF. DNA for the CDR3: TGTGCCAGCAGTTTGGGACTAGCGTCAAACGCGGCATACAATGAGCAGTTCTTC. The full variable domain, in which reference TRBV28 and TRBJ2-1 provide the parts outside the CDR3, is DVKVTQSSRYLVKRTGEKVFLECVQDMDHENMFWYRQDPGLGLRLIYFSYDVKMKEKGDIPEGYSVSREKKERFSLILESASTNQTSMYLCASSLGLASNAAYNEQFFGPGTRLTVL.

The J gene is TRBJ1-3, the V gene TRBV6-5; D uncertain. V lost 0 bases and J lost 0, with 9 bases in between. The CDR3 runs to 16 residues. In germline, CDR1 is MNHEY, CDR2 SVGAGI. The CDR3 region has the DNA TGTGCCAGCAGTTACTCCGGAGGTAGCTCTGGAAACACCATATATTTT. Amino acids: CASSYSGGSSGNTIYF.

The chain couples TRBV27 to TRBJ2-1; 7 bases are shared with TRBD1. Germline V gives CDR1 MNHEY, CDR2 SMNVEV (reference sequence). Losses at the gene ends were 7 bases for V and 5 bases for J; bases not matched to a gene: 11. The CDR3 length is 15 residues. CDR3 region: CASIQQGFGDNEQFF. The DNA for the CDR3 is TGTGCCAGCATCCAACAGGGGTTCGGGGACAATGAGCAGTTCTTC.

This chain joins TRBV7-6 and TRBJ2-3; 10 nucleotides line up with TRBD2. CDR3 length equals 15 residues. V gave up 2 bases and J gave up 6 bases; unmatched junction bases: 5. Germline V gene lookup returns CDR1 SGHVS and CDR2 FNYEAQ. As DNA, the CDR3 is TGTGCCAGCAGCTTATCTAGCGGGAGTTCGGATACGCAGTATTTT. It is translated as CASSLSSGSSDTQYF.

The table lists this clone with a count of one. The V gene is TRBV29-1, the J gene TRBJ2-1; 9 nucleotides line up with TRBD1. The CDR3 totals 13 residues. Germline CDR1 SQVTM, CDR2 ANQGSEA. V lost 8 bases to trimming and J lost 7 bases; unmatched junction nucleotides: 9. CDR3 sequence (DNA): TGCAGCATTGGACAGGGGAGGCGTAATGAGCAGTTCTTC. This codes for CSIGQGRRNEQFF.

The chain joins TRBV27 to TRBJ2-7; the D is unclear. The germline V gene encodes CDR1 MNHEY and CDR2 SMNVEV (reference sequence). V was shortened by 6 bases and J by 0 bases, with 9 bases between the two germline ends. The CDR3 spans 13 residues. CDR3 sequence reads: CASRYRVSYEQYF. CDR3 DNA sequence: TGTGCCAGCAGGTACCGGGTCTCCTACGAGCAGTACTTC.

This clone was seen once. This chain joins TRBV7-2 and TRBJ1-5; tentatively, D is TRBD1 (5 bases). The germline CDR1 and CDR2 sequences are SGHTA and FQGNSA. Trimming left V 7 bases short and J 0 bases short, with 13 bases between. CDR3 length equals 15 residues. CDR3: CASTLGLHSNQPQHF. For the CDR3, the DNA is TGTGCCAGCACCCTGGGACTGCATAGCAATCAGCCCCAGCATTTT.

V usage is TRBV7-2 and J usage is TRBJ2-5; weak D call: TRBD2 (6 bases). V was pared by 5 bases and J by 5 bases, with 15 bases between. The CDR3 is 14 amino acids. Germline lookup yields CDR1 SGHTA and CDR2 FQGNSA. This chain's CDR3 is CASSRPGEGETQYF. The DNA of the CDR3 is TGTGCCAGCAGCCGCCCGGGGGAAGGGGAGACCCAGTACTTC.

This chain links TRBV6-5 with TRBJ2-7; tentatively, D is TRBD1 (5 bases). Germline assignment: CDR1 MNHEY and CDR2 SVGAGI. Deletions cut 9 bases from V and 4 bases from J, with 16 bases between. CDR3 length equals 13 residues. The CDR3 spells CASATGSEYEQYF. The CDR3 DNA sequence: TGTGCCAGTGCAACAGGCTCTGAGTACGAGCAGTACTTC.

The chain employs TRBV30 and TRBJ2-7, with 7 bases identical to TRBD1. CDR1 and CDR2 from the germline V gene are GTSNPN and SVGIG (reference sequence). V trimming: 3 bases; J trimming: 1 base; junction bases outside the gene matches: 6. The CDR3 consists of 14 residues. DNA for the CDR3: TGTGCCTGGAGAGTAACAGGGGATTCCTACGAGCAGTACTTC. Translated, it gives CAWRVTGDSYEQYF.

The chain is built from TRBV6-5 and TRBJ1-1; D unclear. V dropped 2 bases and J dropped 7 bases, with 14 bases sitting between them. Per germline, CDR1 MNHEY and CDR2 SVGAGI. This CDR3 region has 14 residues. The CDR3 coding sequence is TGTGCCAGCAGTTACCTTACTAGGGATGGTGAAGCTTTCTTT. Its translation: CASSYLTRDGEAFF.

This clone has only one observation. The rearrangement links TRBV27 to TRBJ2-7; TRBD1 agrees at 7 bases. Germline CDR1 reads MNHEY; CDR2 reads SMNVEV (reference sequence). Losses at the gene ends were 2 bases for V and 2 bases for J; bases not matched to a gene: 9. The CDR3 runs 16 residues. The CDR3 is CASSLSPFQGAYEQYF. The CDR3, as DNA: TGTGCCAGCAGTTTAAGCCCTTTCCAGGGGGCCTACGAGCAGTACTTC.

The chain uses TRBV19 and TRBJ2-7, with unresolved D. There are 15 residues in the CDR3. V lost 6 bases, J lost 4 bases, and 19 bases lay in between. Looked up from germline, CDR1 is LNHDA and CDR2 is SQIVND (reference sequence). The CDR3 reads CASSSALGLRYEQYF. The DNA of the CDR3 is TGTGCCAGTAGCAGCGCCTTAGGTTTGAGGTACGAGCAGTACTTC.

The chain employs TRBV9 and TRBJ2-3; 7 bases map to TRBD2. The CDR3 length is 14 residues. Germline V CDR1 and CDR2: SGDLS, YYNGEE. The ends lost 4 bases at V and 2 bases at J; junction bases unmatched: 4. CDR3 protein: CASSPRDYTDTQYF. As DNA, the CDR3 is TGTGCCAGCAGCCCGCGGGACTACACAGATACGCAGTATTTT.

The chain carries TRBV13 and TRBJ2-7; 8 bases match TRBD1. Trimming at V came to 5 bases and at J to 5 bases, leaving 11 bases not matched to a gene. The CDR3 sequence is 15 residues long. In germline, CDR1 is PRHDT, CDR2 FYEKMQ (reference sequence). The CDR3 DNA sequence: TGTGCCAGCAGCCCTACCAGGACAGGGATCGACGAGCAGTACTTC. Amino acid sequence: CASSPTRTGIDEQYF.

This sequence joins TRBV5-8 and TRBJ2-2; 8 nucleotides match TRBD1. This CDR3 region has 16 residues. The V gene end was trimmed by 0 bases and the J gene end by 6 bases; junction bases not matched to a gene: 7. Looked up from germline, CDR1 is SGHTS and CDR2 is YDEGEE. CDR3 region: CASSLAGQGLPGELFF. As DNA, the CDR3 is TGTGCCAGCAGCTTGGCCGGACAGGGATTGCCCGGGGAGCTGTTTTTT.

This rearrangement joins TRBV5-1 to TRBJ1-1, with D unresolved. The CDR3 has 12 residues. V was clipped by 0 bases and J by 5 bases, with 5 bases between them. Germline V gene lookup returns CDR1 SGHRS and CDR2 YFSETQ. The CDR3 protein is CASSLAKTEAFF. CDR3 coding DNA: TGCGCCAGCAGCTTGGCCAAAACTGAAGCTTTCTTT.

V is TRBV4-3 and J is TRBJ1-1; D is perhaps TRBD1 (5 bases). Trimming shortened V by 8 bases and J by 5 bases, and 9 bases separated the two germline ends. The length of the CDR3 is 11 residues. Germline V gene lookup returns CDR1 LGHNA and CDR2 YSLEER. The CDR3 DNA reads TGCGCCAGCGCAAGGGGAACTGAAGCTTTCTTT. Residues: CASARGTEAFF.

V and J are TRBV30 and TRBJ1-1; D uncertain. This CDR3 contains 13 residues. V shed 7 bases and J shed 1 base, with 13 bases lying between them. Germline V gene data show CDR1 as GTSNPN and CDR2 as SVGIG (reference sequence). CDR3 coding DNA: TGTGCCTACGCTTACAGAACGAACACTGAAGCTTTCTTT. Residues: CAYAYRTNTEAFF. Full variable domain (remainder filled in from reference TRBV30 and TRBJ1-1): SQTIHQWPATLVQPVGSPLSLECTVEGTSNPNLYWYRQAAGRGLQLLFYSVGIGQISSEVPQNLSASRPQDRQFILSSKKLLLSDSGFYLCAYAYRTNTEAFFGQGTRLTVV.

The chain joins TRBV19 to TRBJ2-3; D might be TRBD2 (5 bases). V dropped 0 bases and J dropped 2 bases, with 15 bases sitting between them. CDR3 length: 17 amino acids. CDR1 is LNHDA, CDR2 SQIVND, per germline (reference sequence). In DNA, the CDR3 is TGTGCCAGTAGTATAGACGGGGTATGGCCGACCACAGATACGCAGTATTTT. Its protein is CASSIDGVWPTTDTQYF. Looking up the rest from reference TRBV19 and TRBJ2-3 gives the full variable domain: DGGITQSPKYLFRKEGQNVTLSCEQNLNHDAMYWYRQDPGQGLRLIYYSQIVNDFQKGDIAEGYSVSREKKESFPLTVTSAQKNPTAFYLCASSIDGVWPTTDTQYFGPGTRLTVL.

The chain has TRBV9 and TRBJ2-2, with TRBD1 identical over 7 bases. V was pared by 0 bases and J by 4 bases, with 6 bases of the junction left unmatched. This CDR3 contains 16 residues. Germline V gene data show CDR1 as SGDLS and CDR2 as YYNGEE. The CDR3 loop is CASSVGDRSLTGELFF. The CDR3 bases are TGTGCCAGCAGCGTAGGGGACAGAAGCCTCACCGGGGAGCTGTTTTTT.

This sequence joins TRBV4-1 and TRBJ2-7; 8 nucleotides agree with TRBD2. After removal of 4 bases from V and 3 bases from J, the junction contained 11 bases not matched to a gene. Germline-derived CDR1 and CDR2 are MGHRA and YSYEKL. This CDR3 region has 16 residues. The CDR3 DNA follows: TGCGCCAGCAGCCCAGTGCGGGGGGCGCTAAACTACGAGCAGTACTTC. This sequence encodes CASSPVRGALNYEQYF.

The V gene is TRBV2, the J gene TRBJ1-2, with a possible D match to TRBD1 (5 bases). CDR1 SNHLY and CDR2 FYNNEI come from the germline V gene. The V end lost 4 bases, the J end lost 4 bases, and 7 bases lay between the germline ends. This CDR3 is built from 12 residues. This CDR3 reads CASSAGLYGYTF. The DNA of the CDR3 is TGTGCCAGCAGTGCAGGGCTCTATGGCTACACCTTC.